The rows below give T cell receptor beta chains drawn from one sample of a study of shared clonotypes between healthy human individuals. Some clones are missing from TCRdb's copy, which holds only in-frame ones; the method was immunoSEQ multiplex PCR. The table lists roughly 1.5 million clones, approximately 98% of them singletons. Sequencing was carried out using naive CD4+ T cells sorted from blood. Every receptor here comes from a young man in good health. The CDR3 runs from the conserved cysteine through the conserved F or W. A D gene is named only where the DNA matches it firmly. The size field is filled for only some rows; it gives once, few, many or a size class.

clone_size,j_call,cdr3_length,v_call,d_call,cdr3_aa,cdr3_nt
.,TRBJ2-3,12,TRBV2,.,CASSDRTDTQYF,TGTGCCAGCAGTGACCGCACAGATACGCAGTATTTT
.,TRBJ2-5,17,TRBV7-2,TRBD2,CASSRRGGLDLTETQYF,TGTGCCAGCAGCCGACGGGGGGGACTAGACTTGACAGAGACCCAGTACTTC
.,TRBJ1-5,14,TRBV19,.,CASSVRAANQPQHF,TGTGCCAGTAGTGTAAGGGCCGCAAATCAGCCCCAGCATTTT
.,TRBJ1-1,15,TRBV14,.,CASSQLQGLGTEAFF,TGTGCCAGCAGCCAGCTACAGGGTTTGGGCACTGAAGCTTTCTTT
.,TRBJ2-1,17,TRBV4-3,TRBD2,CASSRDHPLAGGHEQFF,TGCGCCAGCAGCCGAGACCACCCTCTAGCGGGAGGCCATGAGCAGTTCTTC
.,TRBJ2-1,16,TRBV5-1,.,CASSLGVTGLYNEQFF,TGCGCCAGCAGCTTGGGGGTCACAGGGCTCTACAATGAGCAGTTCTTC
.,TRBJ1-2,14,TRBV27,.,CASSLVPHNYGYTF,TGTGCCAGCAGCCTAGTCCCGCACAACTATGGCTACACCTTC
.,TRBJ2-5,14,TRBV6-5,TRBD1,CASSYLTGGETQYF,TGTGCCAGCAGTTACCTGACAGGGGGCGAGACCCAGTACTTC
.,TRBJ2-2,16,TRBV29-1,TRBD2,CSVQGTGTRDTGELFF,TGCAGCGTGCAGGGGACCGGGACTAGGGACACCGGGGAGCTGTTTTTT
.,TRBJ1-2,17,TRBV2,.,CASSEALRLEGRDGYTF,TGTGCCAGCAGTGAAGCGCTTCGGTTGGAGGGACGCGATGGCTACACCTTC
.,TRBJ1-2,14,TRBV30,TRBD1,CAWSVGTVIYGYTF,TGTGCCTGGAGTGTCGGGACAGTCATCTATGGCTACACCTTC
.,TRBJ2-1,13,TRBV25-1,TRBD1,CASTGGSYNEQFF,TGTGCCAGCACAGGGGGCTCCTACAATGAGCAGTTCTTC
.,TRBJ2-2,13,TRBV5-4,TRBD2,CASSRRGAGELFF,TGTGCCAGCAGCCGCCGGGGGGCCGGGGAGCTGTTTTTT
once,TRBJ2-2,11,TRBV7-9,.,CASSPFGELFF,TGTGCCAGCAGCCCCTTTGGGGAGCTGTTTTTT
.,TRBJ2-7,15,TRBV7-2,TRBD2,CASSLGSGSSYEQYF,TGTGCCAGCAGCTTAGGTAGCGGGAGCTCCTACGAGCAGTACTTC
.,TRBJ2-1,12,TRBV10-3,.,CAISESSYEQFF,TGTGCCATCAGTGAGTCGTCTTATGAGCAGTTCTTC
.,TRBJ2-1,14,TRBV6-6,.,CASSRGHPYNEQFF,TGTGCCAGCAGTCGAGGACATCCTTACAATGAGCAGTTCTTC
.,TRBJ1-5,14,TRBV27,.,CASSLQDSNQPQHF,TGTGCCAGCAGTCTCCAGGACAGCAATCAGCCCCAGCATTTT